A single sample is the source of the 24 T cell receptor beta chains below, sequenced in a study of radiotherapy plus CTLA-4 blockade in lung cancer. Using immunoSEQ multiplex PCR, the repertoire was profiled, and TCRdb retains in-frame clones only, with some absent. The sample lists tens of thousands of clones, about 80% occurring once. Sequencing used peripheral blood, obtained from a patient treated with radiotherapy plus ipilimumab. All receptors derive from a human donor with non-small cell lung cancer who had stable disease on radiotherapy plus ipilimumab.

This chain links TRBV4-1 with TRBJ2-7; D is ambiguous. Per germline, CDR1 MGHRA and CDR2 YSYEKL. The CDR3 covers 12 residues. Trimming pared 1 base from V and 2 bases from J, leaving 3 bases between. Here the CDR3 reads CASSQGPYEQYF. As DNA, the CDR3 is TGCGCCAGCAGCCAAGGTCCCTACGAGCAGTACTTC.

This chain links TRBV30 with TRBJ2-3; a possible D gene is TRBD2 (6 bases). CDR1 and CDR2 from the germline V gene are GTSNPN and SVGIG (reference sequence). The V and J ends lost 1 base and 2 bases respectively, with 13 bases between them. The CDR3 has 15 residues. CDR3 protein: CAWSATGLNTDTQYF. CDR3 nucleotide sequence: TGTGCCTGGAGTGCAACGGGACTCAACACAGATACGCAGTATTTT.

CDR3 sequence reads: CASSLVETQYF. The CDR3 DNA follows: TGTGCCAGCAGCTTAGTGGAGACCCAGTACTTC. V gene TRBV11-2 combines with J gene TRBJ2-5; no clear D gene. The CDR3 contains 11 residues. The V end lost 1 base, the J end lost 5 bases, and 2 bases lay between the germline ends. The germline V gene has CDR1 SGHAT and CDR2 FQNNGV.

The chain carries TRBV7-8 and TRBJ2-1, with 7 bases matching TRBD1. V dropped 1 base and J dropped 2; count of bases not matched to a gene: 8. This CDR3 region has 17 residues. Germline assignment: CDR1 SGHVS and CDR2 FQNEAQ. This chain's CDR3 is CASSLERTTGAYNEQFF. Written as DNA, the CDR3 is TGTGCCAGCAGCTTAGAGAGGACCACAGGGGCCTACAATGAGCAGTTCTTC.

V and J are TRBV7-2 and TRBJ2-1; D is possibly TRBD1 or TRBD2 (5 bases each). Germline V CDR1 and CDR2: SGHTA, FQGNSA. The CDR3 loop spans 15 amino acids. Trimming removed 1 base from V and 2 bases from J, with 9 bases in between. The CDR3 spells CASSLVGGAYNEQFF. The CDR3 nucleotides read TGTGCCAGCAGCTTAGTTGGGGGAGCCTACAATGAGCAGTTCTTC.

This chain links TRBV4-2 with TRBJ2-6; no reliable D call. This CDR3 comprises 15 residues. The V gene's germline CDR1 is LGHNA and CDR2 YNFKEQ. Trimming left V 4 bases short and J 1 base short, with 8 bases between. CDR3 DNA: TGTGCCAGCAGCCCACGGACGTCTGGGGCCAACGTCCTGACTTTC. It specifies CASSPRTSGANVLTF.

This rearrangement joins TRBV30 to TRBJ2-7; D is possibly TRBD2 (5 bases). Germline values: CDR1 GTSNPN, CDR2 SVGIG (reference sequence). Deletions cut 0 bases from V and 1 base from J, with 10 bases between. There are 14 residues in the CDR3. CDR3 amino acids: CAWSVSGWSYEQYF. Here the CDR3 DNA reads TGTGCCTGGAGTGTCTCGGGGTGGTCCTACGAGCAGTACTTC.

This rearrangement joins TRBV7-3 to TRBJ2-7; 7 bases are a match to TRBD1. The CDR3 is 14 amino acids. Germline V gene data show CDR1 as SGHTA and CDR2 as FQGTGA. Trimming at V came to 5 bases and at J to 8 bases, leaving 12 bases not matched to a gene. The CDR3: CASSRTGTGEKQYF. In DNA form, the CDR3 reads TGTGCCAGCAGCCGCACCGGAACAGGGGAAAAGCAGTACTTC.

The chain combines TRBV11-2 with TRBJ1-4; TRBD1 matches at 7 bases. Germline V gene data show CDR1 as SGHAT and CDR2 as FQNNGV. The trim removed 5 bases at V and 8 bases at J, leaving 8 bases unmatched. This CDR3 has 14 amino acids. The chain's CDR3 is CASSPNRGFEKLFF. In DNA, the CDR3 is TGTGCCAGCAGCCCTAACAGGGGATTCGAAAAACTGTTTTTT.

This clone was detected only once. The gene calls are TRBV7-9 and TRBJ1-3, with D possibly matching TRBD1 (5 bases). Trimming left V 5 bases short and J 4 bases short, with 12 bases between. The length of the CDR3 is 14 residues. Looked up from germline, CDR1 is SEHNR and CDR2 is FQNEAQ (reference sequence). The CDR3, as DNA: TGTGCCAGCAGCCCCCGACAGAACGGAAACACCATATATTTT. It encodes CASSPRQNGNTIYF.

Concerning this clone: A junction boundary mismatches the germline segment, possibly from a read error. The V and J genes are TRBV7-7 and TRBJ2-7, with D possibly being TRBD2 (5 bases). The CDR3 is made up of 16 amino acids. Germline V lookup: CDR1 SSHAT, CDR2 FNYEAQ (reference sequence). The CDR3 DNA reads as TGTGCTAGCAGCCCGGCCCCACCGGGAAGCTCCTACGAGCAGTACTTC. Protein product: CASSPAPPGSSYEQYF.

The CDR3 loop reads CASSLSDRGDTEAFF. The CDR3 DNA reads TGTGCCAGCAGTTTGTCAGACAGGGGGGACACTGAAGCTTTCTTT. The gene calls are TRBV28 and TRBJ1-1; TRBD1 matches 9 bases. The V gene's germline CDR1 is MDHEN and CDR2 SYDVKM. The CDR3 spans 15 residues. With 3 bases clipped from V and 3 bases from J, the junction kept 5 bases outside the gene matches.

This clone was observed a few times. The chain couples TRBV11-3 to TRBJ2-1; 11 bases match TRBD2. Germline CDR1 and CDR2: SGHNT and YENEEA. V lost 0 bases and J lost 7; bases outside the gene matches: 14. The CDR3 is 19 residues long. The CDR3 nucleotides read TGTGCCAGCAGCTTAGATTCCCCCTCTGTTAGCGGGAGGGTAAATGAGCAGTTCTTC. This gives the protein CASSLDSPSVSGRVNEQFF.

This clone appeared once. This chain joins TRBV5-1 and TRBJ2-7, with D perhaps TRBD1 (5 bases). CDR3 size: 15 residues. The germline V and J ends were trimmed by 0 bases and 2 bases, with 12 bases remaining between them. The germline V gene encodes CDR1 SGHRS and CDR2 YFSETQ. The CDR3 DNA is TGCGCCAGCAGCTTGGCCCCGGGCAGGGCCTACGAGCAGTACTTC. This gives the protein CASSLAPGRAYEQYF.

This sequence joins TRBV2 and TRBJ1-2; 8 nucleotides align to TRBD1. The germline gives CDR1 SNHLY, CDR2 FYNNEI. This CDR3 comprises 13 residues. Germline trimming cut 3 bases from V and 4 bases from J; bases unmatched to any gene: 1. The CDR3 region is CASSDGTGYGYTF. The CDR3 DNA is TGTGCCAGCAGTGACGGGACAGGCTATGGCTACACCTTC.

V gene TRBV27 combines with J gene TRBJ2-1, with 8 positions matching TRBD2. Trimming at V came to 5 bases and at J to 2 bases, leaving 5 bases not matched to a gene. Germline-derived CDR1 and CDR2 are MNHEY and SMNVEV (reference sequence). CDR3 size: 15 residues. The CDR3 region is CASSRSGGPYNEQFF. The CDR3 nucleotides read TGTGCCAGCAGTCGAAGCGGGGGCCCCTACAATGAGCAGTTCTTC.

V is TRBV18 and J is TRBJ1-3; no firm D call. This CDR3 has 16 amino acids. V lost 3 bases, J lost 1 base, and 13 bases lay in between. Germline V gene sequence: CDR1 KGHSH, CDR2 LQKENI. The DNA of the CDR3 is TGTGCCAGCTCACCCGCAGTTATTTCTTCTGGAAACACCATATATTTT. Its translation: CASSPAVISSGNTIYF.

The genes are TRBV15 and TRBJ2-2, with 9 nucleotides matching TRBD1. The germline V gene has CDR1 LNHNV and CDR2 YYDKDF (reference sequence). The junction had 6 bases not matched to a gene; V was cut back by 0 bases and J by 4 bases. The CDR3 is 17 amino acids. For the CDR3, the DNA is TGTGCCACCAGCAGAGATGGGGACAGGGCGGTCACCGGGGAGCTGTTTTTT. The encoded protein is CATSRDGDRAVTGELFF.

The gene calls are TRBV6-5 and TRBJ1-1; D ambiguous. The V gene's germline CDR1 is MNHEY and CDR2 SVGAGI. The CDR3 covers 13 residues. Trimming removed 2 bases at V and 2 bases at J, with 6 bases between. The CDR3 DNA is TGTGCCAGCAGTTACAAGGCAAACACTGAAGCTTTCTTT. It yields the protein CASSYKANTEAFF.

The chain joins TRBV7-2 to TRBJ2-1; 14 bases line up with TRBD2. The CDR3 has 18 residues. The junction had 7 bases not matched to a gene; V was cut back by 4 bases and J by 2 bases. CDR1 is SGHTA and CDR2 is FQGNSA in the germline V gene. For the CDR3, the DNA is TGTGCCAGCAGCTCCGGACTAGCGGGGGGTCGGACCTACAATGAGCAGTTCTTC. This gives the protein CASSSGLAGGRTYNEQFF.

The chain joins TRBV5-1 to TRBJ2-3; maybe TRBD1 (6 bases). V lost 0 bases, J lost 0 bases, and 11 bases lay in between. The CDR3 runs 16 residues. Germline loops: CDR1 SGHRS, CDR2 YFSETQ. This CDR3 is CASSLGRGGSTDTQYF. The CDR3 bases are TGCGCCAGCAGCTTGGGTAGAGGGGGTAGCACAGATACGCAGTATTTT.

The chain has TRBV28 and TRBJ2-6; D gene ambiguous. With 9 bases removed from V and 7 bases from J, the gap between germline ends came to 7 bases. The CDR3 extends over 11 amino acids. Germline V CDR1 and CDR2: MDHEN, SYDVKM. The CDR3 coding sequence is TGTGCCAGAATTCTTGCCAACGTCCTGACTTTC. It specifies CARILANVLTF.

V usage is TRBV5-1 and J usage is TRBJ1-4, with D uncertain. Germline CDR1 SGHRS, CDR2 YFSETQ. The V gene lost 4 bases and the J gene lost 0 bases, with 10 bases spanning the gap. The CDR3 totals 15 residues. The CDR3, as DNA: TGCGCCAGCAGCGTGAATAGAGCAACTAATGAAAAACTGTTTTTT. It translates to CASSVNRATNEKLFF.

This clone was picked up a small number of times. The rearrangement uses TRBV5-8 and TRBJ2-7; D not resolved. Germline CDR1 reads SGHTS; CDR2 reads YDEGEE. This CDR3 contains 14 residues. Trimming left V 0 bases short and J 4 bases short, with 11 bases between. CDR3 in amino acids: CASSLGRSYYEQYF. CDR3 nucleotide sequence: TGTGCCAGCAGCTTGGGCAGAAGTTATTACGAGCAGTACTTC.